The T cell receptor (beta chain) described here comes from a study of blood T cell repertoires in COVID-19. Germline loops: CDR1 SGHTS, CDR2 YDEGEE. The CDR3 is made up of 13 amino acids. TCRdb keeps only in-frame clones here, not all; method: immunoSEQ multiplex PCR. The sample records some 180,000 clones, around 83% being singletons. The chain combines TRBV5-8 with TRBJ1-5; D gene ambiguous. Sequenced: PBMCs or T cells enriched from blood (not recorded which). The TCR comes from a man aged 40-50 years who had recovered from COVID-19. The CDR3 coding sequence is TGTGTTAGCAGTTTTCAGGTTAATCAGCCCCAGCATTTT. Amino acid sequence: CVSSFQVNQPQHF.